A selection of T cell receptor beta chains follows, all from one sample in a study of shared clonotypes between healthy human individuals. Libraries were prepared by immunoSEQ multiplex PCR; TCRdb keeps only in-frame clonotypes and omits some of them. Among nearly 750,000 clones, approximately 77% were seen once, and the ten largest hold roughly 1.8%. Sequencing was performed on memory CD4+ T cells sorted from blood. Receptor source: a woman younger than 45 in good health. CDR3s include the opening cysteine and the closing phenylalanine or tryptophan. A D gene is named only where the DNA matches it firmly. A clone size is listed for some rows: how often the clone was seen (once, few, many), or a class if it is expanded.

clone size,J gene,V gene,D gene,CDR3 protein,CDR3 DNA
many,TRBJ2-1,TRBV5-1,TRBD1,CASSFPGTGTNEQFF,TGCGCCAGCAGCTTCCCCGGGACAGGTACTAATGAGCAGTTCTTC
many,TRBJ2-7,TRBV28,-,CASSYSASYEQYF,TGTGCCAGCAGTTACTCTGCTTCCTACGAGCAGTACTTC
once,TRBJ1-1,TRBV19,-,CASTPFPGDHTEAFF,TGTGCCAGTACCCCGTTCCCAGGGGATCACACTGAAGCTTTCTTT
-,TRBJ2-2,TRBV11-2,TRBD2,CASTPGGANTGELFF,TGTGCCAGCACCCCGGGGGGTGCGAACACCGGGGAGCTGTTTTTT
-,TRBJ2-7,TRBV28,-,CASSLMGGREQYF,TGTGCCAGCAGTTTGATGGGGGGCCGCGAGCAGTACTTC
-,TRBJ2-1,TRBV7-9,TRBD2,CASSSLRSGRVSSYNEQFF,TGTGCCAGCAGCTCGCTTCGCAGCGGGAGGGTTAGCTCCTACAATGAGCAGTTCTTC
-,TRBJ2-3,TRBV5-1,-,CASSLELVTDTQYF,TGCGCCAGCAGCTTGGAGTTGGTGACAGATACGCAGTATTTT
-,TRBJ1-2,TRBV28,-,CASSPGTSYGYTF,TGTGCCAGCAGCCCAGGGACAAGCTATGGCTACACCTTC
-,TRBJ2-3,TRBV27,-,CASRWDTHGADTQYF,TGTGCCAGCAGATGGGATACTCACGGCGCAGATACGCAGTATTTT
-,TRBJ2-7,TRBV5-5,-,CASSFGGSSYEQYF,TGTGCCAGCAGCTTTGGAGGGAGCTCCTACGAGCAGTACTTC
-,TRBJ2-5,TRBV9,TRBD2,CASSILAGGETQYF,TGTGCCAGCAGCATACTAGCGGGAGGAGAGACCCAGTACTTC
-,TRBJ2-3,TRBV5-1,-,CASSLTGPTDTQYF,TGCGCCAGCAGCCTGACGGGGCCCACAGATACGCAGTATTTT
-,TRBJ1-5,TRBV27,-,CASSPPPQGLLSNQPQHF,TGTGCCAGCAGTCCGCCACCCCAGGGTTTACTTAGCAATCAGCCCCAGCATTTT
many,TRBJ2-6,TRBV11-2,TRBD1,CASSYRGTGGSGANVLTF,TGTGCCAGCAGCTACCGGGGGACAGGGGGCTCTGGGGCCAACGTCCTGACTTTC
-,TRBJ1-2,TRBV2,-,CASRWEGYGYTF,TGTGCCAGCAGATGGGAGGGCTATGGCTACACCTTC
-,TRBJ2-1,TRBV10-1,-,CASRRTAHSEQFF,TGTGCCAGCAGGCGGACAGCTCACTCTGAGCAGTTCTTC
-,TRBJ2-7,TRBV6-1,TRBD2,CASNWAGVNEQYF,TGTGCCAGCAACTGGGCGGGAGTCAACGAGCAGTACTTC
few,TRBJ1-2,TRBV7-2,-,CASSFGGLGGYTF,TGTGCCAGCAGCTTCGGAGGGTTGGGTGGCTACACCTTC
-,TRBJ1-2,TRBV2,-,CASSVLNYGYTF,TGTGCCAGCAGTGTCTTGAATTATGGCTACACCTTC
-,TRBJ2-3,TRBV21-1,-,CASSNRVTQYF,TGTGCCAGCAGCAACAGAGTTACGCAGTATTTT
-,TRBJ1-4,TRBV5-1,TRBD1,CASSTTPQGAGEKLFF,TGCGCCAGCAGTACAACCCCTCAGGGGGCTGGTGAAAAACTGTTTTTT
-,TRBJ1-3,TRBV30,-,CAWGPGGNTIYF,TGTGCCTGGGGACCCGGAGGAAACACCATATATTTT
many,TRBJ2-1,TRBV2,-,CASNRGIYNEQFF,TGTGCCAGCAATCGCGGGATCTACAATGAGCAGTTCTTC
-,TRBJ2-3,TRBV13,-,CASSPGAGTTDTQYF,TGTGCCAGCAGCCCCGGGGCGGGAACCACAGATACGCAGTATTTT
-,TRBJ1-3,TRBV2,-,CASSSNTIYF,TGTGCCAGCAGTAGCAACACCATATATTTT
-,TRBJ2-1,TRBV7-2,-,CASSLEGLRSSEQFF,TGTGCCAGCAGCTTAGAGGGCCTCCGAAGTAGTGAGCAGTTCTTC
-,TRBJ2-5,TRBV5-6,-,CASSLVPGAQYF,TGTGCCAGCAGCTTGGTTCCGGGGGCCCAGTACTTC
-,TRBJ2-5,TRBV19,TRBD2,CATGTSGRETQYF,TGTGCCACCGGGACTAGCGGGAGAGAGACCCAGTACTTC
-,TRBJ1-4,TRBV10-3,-,CAISDAAWGNAVFF,TGTGCCATCAGTGACGCGGCTTGGGGGAATGCGGTGTTTTTT
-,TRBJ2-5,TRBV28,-,CASDPRGRRRQETQYF,TGTGCCAGCGACCCGAGGGGGAGGAGACGCCAAGAGACCCAGTACTTC
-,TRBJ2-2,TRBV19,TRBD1,CASSEGQGPGLKLFF,TGTGCCAGTAGTGAGGGACAGGGGCCCGGTTTAAAGCTGTTTTTT
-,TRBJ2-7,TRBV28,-,CASTGRYEQYF,TGTGCCAGCACGGGAAGATACGAGCAGTACTTC
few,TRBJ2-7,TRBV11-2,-,CASGSPVEYF,TGTGCCAGCGGCTCGCCAGTGGAGTACTTC
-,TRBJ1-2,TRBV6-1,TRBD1,CASRRQGGNNYGYTF,TGTGCCAGCCGTCGACAGGGGGGGAATAACTATGGCTACACCTTC
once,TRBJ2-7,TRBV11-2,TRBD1,CASSPRQGGAYEQYF,TGTGCCAGCAGCCCTCGACAGGGGGGAGCCTACGAGCAGTACTTC
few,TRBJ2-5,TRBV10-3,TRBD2,CATGGRETQYF,TGTGCCACGGGAGGGCGGGAGACCCAGTACTTC
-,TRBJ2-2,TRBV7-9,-,CASRPTGSGELFF,TGTGCCAGCAGGCCTACAGGGTCCGGGGAGCTGTTTTTT
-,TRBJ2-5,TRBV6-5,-,CASSVQQGIQETQYF,TGTGCCAGCAGCGTCCAACAGGGAATCCAAGAGACCCAGTACTTC
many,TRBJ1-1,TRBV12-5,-,CASAQEEGSRAFF,TGTGCTAGTGCCCAGGAGGAGGGTAGCCGAGCTTTCTTT
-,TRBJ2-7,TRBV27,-,CASRPSGGHEQYF,TGTGCCAGCAGGCCTTCGGGGGGCCACGAGCAGTACTTC
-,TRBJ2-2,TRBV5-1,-,CASSLGTATGELFF,TGCGCCAGCAGCTTAGGGACCGCCACCGGGGAGCTGTTTTTT
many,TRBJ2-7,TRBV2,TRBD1,CASRAGTASYEQYF,TGTGCCAGCAGGGCCGGGACAGCCTCCTACGAGCAGTACTTC
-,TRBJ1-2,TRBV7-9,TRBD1,CASSAADRGPPGYTF,TGTGCCAGCAGCGCCGCGGACAGGGGACCTCCGGGCTACACCTTC
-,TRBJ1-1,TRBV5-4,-,CASSLGGNRMNTEAFF,TGTGCCAGCAGCTTGGGAGGGAATAGGATGAACACTGAAGCTTTCTTT
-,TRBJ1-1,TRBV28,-,CASREVTGTEAFF,TGTGCCAGCCGGGAGGTCACGGGGACTGAAGCTTTCTTT
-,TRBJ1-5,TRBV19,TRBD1,CASNPTGVGQPQHF,TGTGCCAGTAACCCGACAGGGGTCGGTCAGCCCCAGCATTTT
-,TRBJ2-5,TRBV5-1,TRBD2,CASSLSRLAGGIQETQYF,TGCGCCAGCAGCTTGTCTCGGCTGGCGGGGGGCATACAAGAGACCCAGTACTTC
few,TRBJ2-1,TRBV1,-,CTSSQDTSERGTYNEQFF,TGCACCAGCAGCCAAGATACAAGCGAGCGGGGGACCTACAATGAGCAGTTCTTC
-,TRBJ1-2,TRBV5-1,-,CASSFRGDYGYTF,TGCGCCAGCAGTTTCAGGGGAGACTATGGCTACACCTTC
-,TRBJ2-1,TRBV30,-,CAWTRGDANEQFF,TGTGCCTGGACCAGAGGTGACGCCAATGAGCAGTTCTTC
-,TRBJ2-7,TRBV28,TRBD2,CASRRESSYEQYF,TGTGCCAGCAGGCGGGAGAGCTCCTACGAGCAGTACTTC
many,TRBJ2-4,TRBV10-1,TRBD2,CASSEIKGQRETGKNIQYF,TGCGCCAGCAGTGAGATAAAAGGCCAGCGGGAGACGGGCAAAAACATTCAGTACTTC
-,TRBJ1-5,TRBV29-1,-,CSVMDGSYQPQHF,TGCAGCGTGATGGACGGATCCTATCAGCCCCAGCATTTT
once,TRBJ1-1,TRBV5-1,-,CASSLARGVATEAFF,TGCGCCAGCAGCTTGGCGCGGGGGGTGGCCACTGAAGCTTTCTTT
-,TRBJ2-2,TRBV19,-,CASRSTGRATGELFF,TGTGCCAGTCGTTCAACAGGGAGGGCCACCGGGGAGCTGTTTTTT
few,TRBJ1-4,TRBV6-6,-,CASSDLHTATNEKLFF,TGTGCCAGCAGCGACCTCCACACCGCAACTAATGAAAAACTGTTTTTT
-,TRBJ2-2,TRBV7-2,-,CASSLTSRNTGELFF,TGTGCCAGCAGCCTCACTAGCAGGAACACCGGGGAGCTGTTTTTT